The clone carrying this T cell receptor beta chain was observed a single time. The sample originates from a study of Ad26.COV2.S vaccination and SARS-CoV-2 variants. The treatment is: about 20 received Ad26.COV2.S at low or high dose, single or two shots; roughly 5 received placebo; per-sample allocation not given. Material that was analyzed had been drawn on day 63 after the first vaccine or placebo injection. Boston hosted the donor, who was an adult aged 18-55 years. The assay was immunoSEQ multiplex PCR, and TCRdb's table has in-frame clones only and misses some. The sample has around 300,000 clones; 88% are singletons. The CDR3 is 11 amino acids. The V end was cut by 2 bases, the J end by 8 bases, with 9 bases between. Germline CDR1 is DFQATT and CDR2 is SNEGSKA (reference sequence).

The clonotype comes from a person aged 18-65 years who received the Ad26.COV2.S COVID-19 vaccine or a placebo. This sample comprised peripheral blood, obtained in a trial of Ad26.COV2.S vaccine versus placebo. The gene calls are TRBV20-1 and TRBJ1-2; no reliable D call. CDR3 sequence (DNA): TGCAGTGCTAGATTCGGACTGGGCTACACCTTC. Its protein product is CSARFGLGYTF.